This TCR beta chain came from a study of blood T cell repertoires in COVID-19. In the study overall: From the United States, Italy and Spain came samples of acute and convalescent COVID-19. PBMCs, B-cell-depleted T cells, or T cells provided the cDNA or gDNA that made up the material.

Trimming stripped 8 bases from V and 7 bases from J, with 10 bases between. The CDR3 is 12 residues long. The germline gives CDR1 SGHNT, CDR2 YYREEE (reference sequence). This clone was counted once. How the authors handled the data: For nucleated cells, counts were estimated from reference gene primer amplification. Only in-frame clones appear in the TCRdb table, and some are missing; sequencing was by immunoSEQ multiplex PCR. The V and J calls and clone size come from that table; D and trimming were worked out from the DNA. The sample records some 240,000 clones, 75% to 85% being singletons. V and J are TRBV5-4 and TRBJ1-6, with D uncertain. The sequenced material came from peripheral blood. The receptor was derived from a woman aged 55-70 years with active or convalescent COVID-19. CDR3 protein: CASKGRNSPLHF. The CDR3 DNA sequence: TGTGCCAGTAAAGGGAGAAATTCACCCCTCCACTTT.